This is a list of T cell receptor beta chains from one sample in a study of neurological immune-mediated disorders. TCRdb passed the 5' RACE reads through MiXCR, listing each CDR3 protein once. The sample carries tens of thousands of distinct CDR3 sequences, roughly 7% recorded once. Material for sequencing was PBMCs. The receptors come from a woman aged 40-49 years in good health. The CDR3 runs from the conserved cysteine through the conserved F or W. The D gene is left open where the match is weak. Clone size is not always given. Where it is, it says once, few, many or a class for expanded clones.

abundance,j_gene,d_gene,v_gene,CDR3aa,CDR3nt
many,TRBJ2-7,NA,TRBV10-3,CAISETRPDSYEQYF,TGTGCCATCAGCGAGACCCGCCCCGACTCCTACGAGCAGTACTTC
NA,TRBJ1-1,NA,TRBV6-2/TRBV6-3,CASSYSRELGFEAFF,TGTGCCAGCAGTTACTCGAGAGAATTGGGGTTTGAAGCTTTCTTT
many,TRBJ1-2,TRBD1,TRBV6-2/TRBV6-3,CASSQGRTGSSGYTF,TGTGCCAGCAGTCAAGGTCGGACAGGGAGCAGCGGCTACACCTTC
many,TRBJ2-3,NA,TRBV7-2,CASSTSFGTDTQYF,TGTGCCAGCAGCACTAGTTTTGGGACAGATACGCAGTATTTT
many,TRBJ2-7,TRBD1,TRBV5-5,CASSRQGGGYEQYF,TGTGCCAGCAGCCGACAGGGGGGAGGCTACGAGCAGTACTTC
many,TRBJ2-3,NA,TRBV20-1,CSLMMAGPRSDTQYF,TGCAGCCTCATGATGGCGGGACCTCGCTCGGATACGCAGTATTTT
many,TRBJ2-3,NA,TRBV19,CASRNREGGADTQYF,TGTGCCAGTAGAAACAGAGAGGGGGGTGCAGATACGCAGTATTTT
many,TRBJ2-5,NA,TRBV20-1,CSAEAFQETQYF,TGCAGTGCTGAGGCGTTCCAAGAGACCCAGTACTTC
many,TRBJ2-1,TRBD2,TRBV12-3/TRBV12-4,CASRGGNNEQFF,TGTGCCAGCAGGGGAGGGAACAATGAGCAGTTCTTC
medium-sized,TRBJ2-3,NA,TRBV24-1,CATSDPGTFSTDTQYF,TGTGCCACCAGTGACCCTGGGACCTTTAGCACAGATACGCAGTATTTT
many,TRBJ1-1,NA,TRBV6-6,CASKKIGGDTEAFF,TGTGCCAGCAAGAAAATAGGGGGGGACACTGAAGCTTTCTTT
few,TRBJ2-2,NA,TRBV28,CASSLYGPGELFF,TGTGCCAGCAGTTTATACGGGCCAGGGGAGCTGTTTTTT
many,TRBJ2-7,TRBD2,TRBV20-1,CSARDPRGRAGTREQYF,TGCAGTGCTAGAGATCCTCGAGGCAGGGCCGGGACTAGAGAGCAGTACTTC
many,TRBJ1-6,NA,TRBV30,CAWDRINSPLHF,TGTGCCTGGGACAGGATTAATTCACCCCTCCACTTT
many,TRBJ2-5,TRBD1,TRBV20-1,CSARDPKGQGYQETQYF,TGCAGTGCTAGAGATCCAAAGGGACAGGGGTACCAAGAGACCCAGTACTTC
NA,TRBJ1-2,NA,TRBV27,CVSSPRDRPLYGYTF,TGTGTCAGCAGTCCCCGAGACAGGCCCCTCTATGGCTACACCTTC
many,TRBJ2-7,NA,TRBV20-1,CSARSLRAGTTSYEQYF,TGCAGTGCTAGAAGTCTCAGAGCCGGGACAACTAGCTACGAGCAGTACTTC